This entry describes one TCR beta chain. What it recognizes is unknown. The primer mix had 60 Vbeta and 13 Jbeta primers. Clones were sequenced by immunoSEQ multiplex PCR, and TCRdb holds only the in-frame ones, with some missing. The repertoire holds some 190,000 clones, with 77% as singletons. The data were obtained in a study of cytomegalovirus exposure and HLA in healthy donors. Germline CDR1 MNHEY, CDR2 SMNVEV (reference sequence). This CDR3 is 15 amino acids long. V was cut by 1 base and J by 0 bases, with 10 bases left in between. Overall study findings and caveats: Further analysis, carried out later, found HLA-associated TCR beta chains more clonally expanded than equally common other chains. In a later analysis, V- and J-gene trimming of beta chains associated with a DCLRE1C missense variant, replicated independently. Earlier analysis found most TCR beta V segments productive about 90% or about 30% of the time.

Healthy bone marrow donors supplied every sample. This chain connects TRBV27 to TRBJ2-7; maybe TRBD2 (5 bases). The sequenced sample consisted of PBMCs. The clonotype was recovered from a man between 18 and 35 years old in good health and CMV-seronegative. The CDR3 nucleotides read TGTGCCAGCAGTTTATTCCCGGGGAGCTCCTACGAGCAGTACTTC. It encodes CASSLFPGSSYEQYF.